One T cell receptor beta chain is described in this entry. This CDR3 spans 16 amino acids. Unmatched junction bases numbered 8, after V lost 1 base and J lost 4 bases. CDR1 and CDR2 (germline): GTSNPN, SVGIG (reference sequence). This record comes from a study of blood T cell repertoires in COVID-19. Repertoires were generated with immunoSEQ multiplex PCR, while TCRdb's copy carries only in-frame clones and drops some. The sample lists about 150,000 clones, 85% to 95% occurring once. This TCR came from a man aged 50 to 60 with acute or convalescent COVID-19. The chain links TRBV30 to TRBJ2-3; TRBD2 matches at 10 bases. The material sequenced was peripheral blood. The chain's CDR3 is CAWSAASGGSADTQYF. Written as DNA, the CDR3 is TGTGCCTGGAGTGCAGCTAGCGGGGGTTCGGCAGATACGCAGTATTTT.